This T cell receptor beta chain was sequenced for a study of T-cell memory formation after mild COVID-19. As for the study in general: TCR clusters largely stayed donor specific. Study-wide results and caveats: Clones that shrank (day 15 to 85) were balanced CD4/CD8, whereas later expanders leaned CD4+. Largely, contracting CD4+ clones fell within CM and EM, and contracting CD8+ clones within EMRA. The authors left the SARS-CoV-2 specificity of second-wave clones peaking on day 37 unconfirmed.

About this clonotype itself: Antigen specificity is unknown.

Each CDR3 protein gets one entry after TCRdb re-called the 5' RACE reads with MiXCR. The sample has 200,000 to 300,000 distinct CDR3 sequences, around 15% seen once. V lost 2 bases to trimming and J lost 1 base, with 17 bases between them. Germline CDR1 is MNHEY and CDR2 is SVGAGI. CDR3 length equals 17 residues. Sequenced input: PBMCs or a T cell subset sorted from them (not recorded which). The rearrangement links TRBV6-5 to TRBJ1-1; the D is unclear. The source of this sequence is a man between 18 and 35 years old who had mild COVID-19 (a few samples of this study predate the infection). Cell type and time point are not known. The CDR3 DNA follows: TGTGCCAGCAGTTACGTTGACATAGGTTATCAGAACACTGAAGCTTTCTTT. It codes for CASSYVDIGYQNTEAFF.